The sequence of this TCR beta chain was determined in a study of blood T cells in healthy people across ages. Whole-study findings and limits: Donors of long life had a larger count of naive CD4+ cells and greater diversity than aged donors.

Concerning this clonotype itself: The antigen is unknown.

A second PCR of 7 to 11 cycles used a sample-barcoded 5' primer and a J-beta primer mix. A single record per CDR3 protein comes from TCRdb applying MiXCR to the 5' RACE reads. The sample carries about 760,000 distinct CDR3 sequences, 20% to 30% recorded once. These data were also filed under a second study, of T cells of mothers and their children. That work contributes: There were over 9 million TCR beta CDR3 reads from each mother and approximately 3 million from each child. Whether pairs are related or unrelated, thymic selection shapes their TCR recombination output in much the same way.

The receptor was derived from a boy between 10 and 17 years old in good health. The sequencing sample was made of blood.

This CDR3 reads CASRAGAPRGTQYF. The CDR3 coding sequence is TGTGCTAGCCGAGCGGGGGCCCCTCGTGGGACCCAGTACTTC. This chain uses TRBV12-5 with TRBJ2-5, with 8 bases matching TRBD2. Trimming removed 9 bases from V and 7 bases from J; junction bases left unmatched: 13. The CDR3 extends over 14 amino acids. Germline loops: CDR1 LGHNT, CDR2 FRNRAP. The variable domain in full, with the rest retrieved from reference TRBV12-5 and TRBJ2-5, is DARVTQTPRHKVTEMGQEVTMRCQPILGHNTVFWYRQTMMQGLELLAYFRNRAPLDDSGMPKDRFSAEMPDATLATLKIQPSEPRDSAVYFCASRAGAPRGTQYFGPGTRLLVL.